The source of this TCR beta chain is a study of identical twins. TCRdb recomputed calls from the 5' RACE reads with MiXCR, one row per CDR3 protein. Of more than 1.5 million distinct CDR3 sequences detected, around 33% appear once; the ten largest clones hold about 0.27%. The TCR comes from a newborn girl in good health. Sequencing used cord blood.

The CDR3 here is CATLWDRVHGYTF. The CDR3 bases are TGTGCCACCCTCTGGGACAGGGTCCATGGCTACACCTTC. The rearrangement uses TRBV7-9 and TRBJ1-2; 9 bases are shared with TRBD1. The junction had 9 bases not matched to a gene; V was cut back by 10 bases and J by 6 bases. This CDR3 comprises 13 residues. Germline-derived CDR1 and CDR2 are SEHNR and FQNEAQ (reference sequence).